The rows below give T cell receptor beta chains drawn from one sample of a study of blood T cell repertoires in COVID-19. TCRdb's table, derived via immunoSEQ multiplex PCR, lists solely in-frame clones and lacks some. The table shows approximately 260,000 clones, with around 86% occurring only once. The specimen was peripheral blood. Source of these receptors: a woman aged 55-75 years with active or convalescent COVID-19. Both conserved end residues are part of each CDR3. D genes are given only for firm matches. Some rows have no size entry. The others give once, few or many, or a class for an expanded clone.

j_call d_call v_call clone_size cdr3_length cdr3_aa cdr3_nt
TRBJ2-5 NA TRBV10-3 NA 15 CAISESLRGQETQYF TGTGCCATCAGTGAGTCGTTAAGGGGACAAGAGACCCAGTACTTC
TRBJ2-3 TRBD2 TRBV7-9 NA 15 CASSSTSGGADTQYF TGTGCCAGCAGCTCGACTAGCGGGGGAGCAGATACGCAGTATTTT
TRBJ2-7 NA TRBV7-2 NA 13 CATTYGVRYEQYF TGTGCCACTACGTACGGGGTAAGGTACGAGCAGTACTTC
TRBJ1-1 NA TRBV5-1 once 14 CASSLGSLNTEAFF TGCGCCAGCAGCTTGGGCAGTTTGAACACTGAAGCTTTCTTT
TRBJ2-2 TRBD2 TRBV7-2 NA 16 CASSLTGLAGPGELFF TGTGCCAGCAGCTTAACGGGACTAGCGGGGCCCGGGGAGCTGTTTTTT
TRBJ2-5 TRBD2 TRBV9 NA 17 CASSVVGCGGAGETQYF TGTGCCAGCAGCGTAGTGGGTTGCGGGGGGGCCGGAGAGACCCAGTACTTC
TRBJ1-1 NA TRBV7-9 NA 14 CASSLDPQGTEAFF TGTGCCAGCAGCTTGGACCCCCAGGGCACTGAAGCTTTCTTT
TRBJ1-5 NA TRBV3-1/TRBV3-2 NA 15 CASSQDRGSWQPQHF TGTGCCAGCAGCCAAGATAGGGGGTCCTGGCAGCCCCAGCATTTT
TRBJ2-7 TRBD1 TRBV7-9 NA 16 CASSSTETGPPYEQYF TGTGCCAGCAGCTCAACGGAGACAGGGCCGCCCTACGAGCAGTACTTC
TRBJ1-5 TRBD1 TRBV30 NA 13 CAWEGQRNQPQHF TGTGCCTGGGAGGGACAGAGGAATCAGCCCCAGCATTTT
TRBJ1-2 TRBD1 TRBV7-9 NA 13 CASSPSGGYGYTF TGTGCCAGCAGCCCATCAGGGGGCTATGGCTACACCTTC
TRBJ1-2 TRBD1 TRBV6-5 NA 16 CASSSRGTGGFYGYTF TGTGCCAGCAGTTCCCGGGGGACAGGGGGCTTCTATGGCTACACCTTC
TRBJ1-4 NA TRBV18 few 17 CASSPSKPGHSNEKLFF TGTGCCAGCTCACCAAGTAAACCGGGACATTCTAATGAAAAACTGTTTTTT
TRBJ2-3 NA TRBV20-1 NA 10 CSANTDTQYF TGCAGTGCCAACACAGATACGCAGTATTTT
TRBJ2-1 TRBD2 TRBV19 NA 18 CASSIRAGGPGSYNEQFF TGTGCCAGTAGTATCAGAGCGGGGGGGCCCGGGTCCTACAATGAGCAGTTCTTC
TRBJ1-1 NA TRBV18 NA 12 CASSPYHTEAFF TGTGCCAGCTCACCCTATCACACTGAAGCTTTCTTT
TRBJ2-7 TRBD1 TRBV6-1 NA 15 CASSDPGQAVYEQYF TGTGCCAGCAGTGACCCGGGACAGGCCGTCTACGAGCAGTACTTC
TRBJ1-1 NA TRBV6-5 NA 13 CASSPGDPRGAFF TGTGCCAGCAGCCCGGGGGACCCGCGGGGAGCTTTCTTT
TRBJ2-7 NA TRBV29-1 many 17 CSVHKRAQGRGRYEQYF TGCAGCGTCCACAAACGTGCACAGGGAAGAGGGCGCTACGAGCAGTACTTC
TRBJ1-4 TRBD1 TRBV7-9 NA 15 CASSARTGVREKLFF TGTGCCAGCAGCGCCCGGACAGGGGTGAGGGAAAAACTGTTTTTT
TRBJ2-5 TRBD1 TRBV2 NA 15 CASSGTGEYQETQYF TGTGCCAGCAGTGGGACAGGGGAGTACCAAGAGACCCAGTACTTC
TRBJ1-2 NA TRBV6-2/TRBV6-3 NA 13 CASSYPSGYGYTF TGTGCCAGCAGTTACCCGTCAGGTTATGGCTACACCTTC
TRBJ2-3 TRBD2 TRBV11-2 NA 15 CASSVLAVGTDTQYF TGTGCCAGCAGCGTTCTAGCGGTGGGCACAGATACGCAGTATTTT
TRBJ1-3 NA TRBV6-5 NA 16 CASSYSGRGYGNTIYF TGTGCCAGCAGTTACTCTGGCAGGGGATATGGAAACACCATATATTTT